The 15 T cell receptor beta chains below all came from one sample that was sequenced in a study of blood T cell repertoires in COVID-19. Clones were read by immunoSEQ multiplex PCR, and TCRdb kept only the in-frame ones, dropping some. The profile covers 210,000 or so clones, with roughly nine tenths appearing a single time and over 9.5% taken by the ten largest. The sequencing input was peripheral blood. The receptors come from a young woman who had recovered from COVID-19.

This chain joins TRBV18 and TRBJ2-7, with 7 bases lining up with TRBD1. Germline CDR1 reads KGHSH; CDR2 reads LQKENI. The CDR3 totals 15 residues. Trimming took 1 base from V and 3 from J; bases not matched to a gene: 6. CDR3 protein: CASSPRTGIIYEQYF. Here the CDR3 DNA reads TGTGCCAGCTCACCACGGACAGGCATCATCTACGAGCAGTACTTC.

The chain recombines TRBV11-2 with TRBJ1-1; possibly TRBD1 for D (6 bases). Germline assignment: CDR1 SGHAT and CDR2 FQNNGV. V gave up 6 bases and J gave up 4 bases, with 15 bases separating them. The CDR3 consists of 14 residues. DNA for the CDR3: TGTGCCAGCAGAAAAATTCAGGGGAGCACTGAAGCTTTCTTT. This sequence encodes CASRKIQGSTEAFF.

The V gene is TRBV13, the J gene TRBJ1-2, with no clear D. The CDR3 is made up of 13 amino acids. Germline V CDR1 and CDR2: PRHDT, FYEKMQ (reference sequence). Trimming removed 4 bases from V and 2 bases from J, with 8 bases in between. As DNA, the CDR3 is TGTGCCAGCAGCTCACCCCGGAACTATGGCTACACCTTC. Translated: CASSSPRNYGYTF. The variable domain in full, completed from reference TRBV13 and TRBJ1-2, reads AAGVIQSPRHLIKEKRETATLKCYPIPRHDTVYWYQQGPGQDPQFLISFYEKMQSDKGSIPDRFSAQQFSDYHSELNMSSLELGDSALYFCASSSPRNYGYTFGSGTRLTVV.

This clone was seen just once. The chain couples TRBV19 to TRBJ1-2, with 7 bases fitting TRBD1. The V gene's germline CDR1 is LNHDA and CDR2 SQIVND (reference sequence). V lost 5 bases to trimming and J lost 7 bases; unmatched junction nucleotides: 10. CDR3 length equals 14 residues. Here the CDR3 DNA reads TGTGCCAGTAGTTCGGGACAGTCTTTCGGTGGCTACACCTTC. Its translation: CASSSGQSFGGYTF. Together with reference TRBV19 and TRBJ1-2, the CDR3 gives the full variable domain: DGGITQSPKYLFRKEGQNVTLSCEQNLNHDAMYWYRQDPGQGLRLIYYSQIVNDFQKGDIAEGYSVSREKKESFPLTVTSAQKNPTAFYLCASSSGQSFGGYTFGSGTRLTVV.

The chain is built from TRBV27 and TRBJ2-7; a possible D gene is TRBD2 (6 bases). From germline, CDR1 is MNHEY and CDR2 SMNVEV (reference sequence). This CDR3 is built from 16 residues. Trimming left V 6 bases short and J 3 bases short, with 21 bases between. CDR3 region: CASSPTGDPGDYEQYF. CDR3 coding DNA: TGTGCCAGCAGCCCTACGGGGGACCCAGGAGACTACGAGCAGTACTTC.

V usage is TRBV6-5 and J usage is TRBJ2-7; the D gene is possibly TRBD2 (5 bases). This CDR3 comprises 13 residues. Between the trimmed V and J ends, which lost 6 bases and 7 bases, there was a span of 16 bases. Germline-derived CDR1 and CDR2 are MNHEY and SVGAGI. CDR3 protein: CASSPGRGREQYF. In nucleotides, the CDR3 is TGTGCCAGCAGCCCGGGGAGAGGTAGAGAGCAGTACTTC.

The chain uses TRBV12-1 and TRBJ1-1; the D call in the table, TRBD1, was not verified against the DNA. TRBV12-1 is noted as a pseudogene. The CDR3 spans 15 residues. CDR3 protein: CASSFALGRPPEAFF. The CDR3 DNA reads TGTGCCAGCAGCTTTGCGCTCGGCAGGCCCCCAGAAGCTTTCTTT.

The CDR3, as DNA: TGTGCCAGCAGCAACAGGGTTCAATACGAGCAGTACTTC. It encodes CASSNRVQYEQYF. The rearrangement joins TRBV7-9 to TRBJ2-7; a weak D match, TRBD1 (6 bases). This CDR3 comprises 13 residues. The V gene's germline CDR1 is SEHNR and CDR2 FQNEAQ (reference sequence). V lost 5 bases, J lost 4 bases, and 12 bases lay in between.

V and J are TRBV11-2 and TRBJ2-7, with D perhaps TRBD1 (6 bases). The V and J ends lost 5 bases and 3 bases respectively, with 26 bases between them. The germline CDR1 and CDR2 sequences are SGHAT and FQNNGV. The CDR3 is 18 residues long. The CDR3 sequence is CASSPLARKQGDSYEQYF. In DNA form, the CDR3 reads TGTGCCAGCAGCCCCCTTGCTCGAAAACAGGGTGATAGCTACGAGCAGTACTTC.

This clone came up a few times. The V call is TRBV27, the J call TRBJ1-2; the match to TRBD1 covers 8 bases. Germline V gene sequence: CDR1 MNHEY, CDR2 SMNVEV (reference sequence). The J segment lost 1 base and the V segment lost 8 bases, leaving 6 bases of the junction unmatched. The CDR3 consists of 14 residues. DNA for the CDR3: TGTGCCAGCGGCGGACAGGGTATTAACTATGGCTACACCTTC. Protein product: CASGGQGINYGYTF.

The chain employs TRBV18 and TRBJ2-3; 14 positions match TRBD2. Losses at the gene ends were 2 bases for V and 8 bases for J; bases not matched to a gene: 6. The germline V gene has CDR1 KGHSH and CDR2 LQKENI. The CDR3 is 16 amino acids. CDR3 residues: CASSPEGLAGVGTQYF. The CDR3 DNA follows: TGTGCCAGCTCACCAGAGGGACTAGCGGGAGTAGGTACGCAGTATTTT.

This rearrangement joins TRBV6-5 to TRBJ1-2, with D unresolved. This CDR3 contains 15 residues. V lost 6 bases, J lost 0 bases, and 14 bases lay in between. In germline, CDR1 is MNHEY, CDR2 SVGAGI. CDR3 in amino acids: CASRRTGVPNYGYTF. CDR3 nucleotide sequence: TGTGCCAGCAGGAGAACGGGAGTACCTAACTATGGCTACACCTTC.

CDR3 nucleotides: TGTGCCAGCAGTGCCAGTGGGGGCGGCAACTATGGCTACACCTTC. Translating it yields CASSASGGGNYGYTF. V is TRBV28 and J is TRBJ1-2; TRBD1 is a possible D gene (6 bases). This CDR3 has 15 amino acids. The V gene's germline CDR1 is MDHEN and CDR2 SYDVKM. Trimming took 5 bases from V and 2 from J, leaving 15 bases between them.

The gene calls are TRBV20-1 and TRBJ2-3; maybe TRBD2 (6 bases). CDR1 is DFQATT and CDR2 is SNEGSKA in the germline V gene (reference sequence). V lost 5 bases, J lost 6 bases, and 6 bases lay in between. The CDR3 runs 10 residues. Here the CDR3 reads CSAGTDTQYF. DNA for the CDR3: TGCAGTGCTGGGACTGATACGCAGTATTTT.

This chain links TRBV10-3 with TRBJ1-2, with D tentatively TRBD1 (6 bases). This CDR3 is built from 14 residues. Looked up from germline, CDR1 is ENHRY and CDR2 is SYGVKD. Trimming took 3 bases from V and 6 from J, leaving 14 bases between them. The CDR3 DNA reads as TGTGCCATCAGTGATGAGGGGGTTGGGCATGGCTACACCTTC. This codes for CAISDEGVGHGYTF.